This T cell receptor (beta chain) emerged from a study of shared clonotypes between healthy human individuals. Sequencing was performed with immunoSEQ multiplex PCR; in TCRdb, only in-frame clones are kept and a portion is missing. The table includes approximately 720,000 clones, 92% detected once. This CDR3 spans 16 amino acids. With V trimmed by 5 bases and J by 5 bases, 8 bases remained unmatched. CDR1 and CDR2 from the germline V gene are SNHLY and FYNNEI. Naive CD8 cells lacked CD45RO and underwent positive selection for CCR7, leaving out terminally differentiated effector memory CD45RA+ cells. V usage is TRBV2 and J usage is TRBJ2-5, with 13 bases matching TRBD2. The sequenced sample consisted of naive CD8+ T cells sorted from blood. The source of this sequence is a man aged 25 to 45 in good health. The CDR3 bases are TGTGCCAGCAGTTTTGGACTAGCGGGAGTAGGGGAGACCCAGTACTTC. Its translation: CASSFGLAGVGETQYF.